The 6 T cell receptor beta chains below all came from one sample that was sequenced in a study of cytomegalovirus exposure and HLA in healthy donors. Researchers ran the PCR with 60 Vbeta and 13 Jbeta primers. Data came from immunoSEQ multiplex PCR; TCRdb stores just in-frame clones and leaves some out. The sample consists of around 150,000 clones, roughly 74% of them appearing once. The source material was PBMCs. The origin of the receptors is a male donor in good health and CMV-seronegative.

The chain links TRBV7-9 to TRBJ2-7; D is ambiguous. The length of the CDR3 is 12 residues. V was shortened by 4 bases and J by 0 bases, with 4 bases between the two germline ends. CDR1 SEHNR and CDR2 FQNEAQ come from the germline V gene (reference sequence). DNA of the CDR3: TGTGCCAGCAGCTACGGCTCCTACGAGCAGTACTTC. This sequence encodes CASSYGSYEQYF.

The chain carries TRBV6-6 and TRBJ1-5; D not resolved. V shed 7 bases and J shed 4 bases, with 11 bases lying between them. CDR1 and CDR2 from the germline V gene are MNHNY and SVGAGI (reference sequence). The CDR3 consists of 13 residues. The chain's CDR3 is CASTLSVNQPQHF. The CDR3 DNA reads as TGTGCCAGCACGTTGTCAGTGAATCAGCCCCAGCATTTT.

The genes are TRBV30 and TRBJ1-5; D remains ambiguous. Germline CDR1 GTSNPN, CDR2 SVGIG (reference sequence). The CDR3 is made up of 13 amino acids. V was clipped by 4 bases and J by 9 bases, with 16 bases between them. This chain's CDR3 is CAWTPRPGRPQHF. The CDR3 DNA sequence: TGTGCCTGGACCCCGCGGCCGGGTCGGCCCCAGCATTTT.

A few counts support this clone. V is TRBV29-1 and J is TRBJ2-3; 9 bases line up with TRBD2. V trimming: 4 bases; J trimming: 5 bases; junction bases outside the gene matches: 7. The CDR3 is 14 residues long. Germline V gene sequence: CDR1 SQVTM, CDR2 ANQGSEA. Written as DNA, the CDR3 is TGCAGCGTTGTCCCTAGCGGGGCTTTAGATACGCAGTATTTT. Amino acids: CSVVPSGALDTQYF.

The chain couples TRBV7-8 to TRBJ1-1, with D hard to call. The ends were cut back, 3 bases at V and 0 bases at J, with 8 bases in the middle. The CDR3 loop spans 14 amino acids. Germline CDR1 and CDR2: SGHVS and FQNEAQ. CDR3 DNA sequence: TGTGCCAGCAGCTTGCTACAGTTGAACACTGAAGCTTTCTTT. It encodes CASSLLQLNTEAFF.

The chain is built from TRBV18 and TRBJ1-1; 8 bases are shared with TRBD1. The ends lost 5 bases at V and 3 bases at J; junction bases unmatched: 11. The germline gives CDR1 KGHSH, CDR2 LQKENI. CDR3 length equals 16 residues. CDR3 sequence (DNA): TGTGCCAGCTCAAATCAGGGGGCTGGTGGGTACACTGAAGCTTTCTTT. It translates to CASSNQGAGGYTEAFF.